One sample yielded the 9 T cell receptor beta chains listed below, sequenced in a study of T cells after yellow fever vaccination (dated by TCRdb to about 2019). Sample treatment or condition, as interpreted from the label and publication: live attenuated yellow fever vaccine strain. Library preparation was by 5' RACE. For sequencing, an Illumina NovaSeq 6000 was employed. The raw public data were reprocessed by TCRdb itself: fastp quality trimming at Q25, MiXCR clonotype calling, in-frame beta chains only. Rows matching on CDR3 protein sequence are summarized as one entry with the most common DNA and genes. The sample has 100,000 to 150,000 distinct CDR3 sequences on record, approximately 8.4% of them singletons. 40% of the sample is held by the ten biggest clonotypes. Sequencing was performed on CD8+ T cells sorted from PBMCs, taken on the day of the yellow fever booster vaccination. The receptors originated from a man between 18 and 29 years old who received the YFV17D yellow fever vaccine.

This clonotype has more than one count but fewer than ten. The V and J genes are TRBV20-1 and TRBJ1-5, with 7 nucleotides matching TRBD1. Losses at the gene ends were 3 bases for V and 1 base for J; bases not matched to a gene: 12. The CDR3 contains 17 residues. The germline V gene has CDR1 DFQATT and CDR2 SNEGSKA (reference sequence). The CDR3 coding sequence is TGCAGTGCTAGTCCCGGGACAGAGAATGGGAGCAATCAGCCCCAGCATTTT. Translation: CSASPGTENGSNQPQHF.

Here the CDR3 DNA reads TGTGCCAGCAGTTACCCTGACGAGCAGTTCTTC. It yields the protein CASSYPDEQFF. The chain has TRBV6-6 and TRBJ2-1; no reliable D call. Per germline, CDR1 MNHNY and CDR2 SVGAGI (reference sequence). Trimming removed 2 bases from V and 10 bases from J, with 6 bases in between. CDR3 length: 11 amino acids.

The chain joins TRBV15 to TRBJ2-7; no definite D call. This CDR3 has 13 amino acids. Deletions cut 1 base from V and 5 bases from J, with 9 bases between. Germline CDR1 is LNHNV and CDR2 is YYDKDF (reference sequence). The CDR3 loop is CATSRATDHEQYV. The CDR3 DNA is TGTGCCACCAGCAGAGCCACTGACCACGAGCAGTACGTC.

There are many counts of this clonotype. V and J are TRBV11-2 and TRBJ1-1; weak D call: TRBD1 (5 bases). Trimming stripped 2 bases from V and 0 bases from J, with 10 bases between. From germline, CDR1 is SGHAT and CDR2 FQNNGV. The CDR3 spans 15 residues. This CDR3 reads CASSLNAGLNTEAFF. DNA for the CDR3: TGTGCCAGCAGCTTAAATGCAGGGCTGAACACTGAAGCTTTCTTT. The whole variable domain, remainder taken from reference TRBV11-2 and TRBJ1-1, is EAGVAQSPRYKIIEKRQSVAFWCNPISGHATLYWYQQILGQGPKLLIQFQNNGVVDDSQLPKDRFSAERLKGVDSTLKIQPAKLEDSAVYLCASSLNAGLNTEAFFGQGTRLTVV.

The chain has TRBV6-2 or TRBV6-3 and TRBJ2-5, with 14 bases identical to TRBD2. Germline loops: CDR1 MNHEY, CDR2 SVGEGT. This CDR3 has 15 amino acids. V gave up 8 bases and J gave up 3 bases; unmatched junction bases: 5. CDR3 protein: CASEPGLAGEETQYF. For the CDR3, the DNA is TGTGCCAGCGAACCGGGACTAGCGGGGGAAGAGACCCAGTACTTC.

The gene calls are TRBV7-2 and TRBJ2-3; D is undetermined. This CDR3 comprises 19 residues. Germline V CDR1 and CDR2: SGHTA, FQGNSA. V was clipped by 0 bases and J by 2 bases, with 21 bases between them. For the CDR3, the DNA is TGTGCCAGCAGCTTAGCGCTTCTCAGGCCAAGGGCCAACACAGATACGCAGTATTTT. As protein: CASSLALLRPRANTDTQYF.

This clonotype was detected a few times. This sequence joins TRBV7-9 and TRBJ2-3; 9 bases are shared with TRBD2. The CDR3 loop spans 15 amino acids. V trimming: 6 bases; J trimming: 1 base; junction bases outside the gene matches: 5. CDR1 is SEHNR, CDR2 FQNEAQ, per germline (reference sequence). CDR3 bases: TGTGCCAGCAGATTTAGCGGGGGTGGCACAGATACGCAGTATTTT. Encoded protein: CASRFSGGGTDTQYF.

This clonotype has ten or more counts. The genes are TRBV12-3 or TRBV12-4 and TRBJ2-1; D call uncertain. V lost 0 bases to trimming and J lost 5 bases, with 8 bases between them. This CDR3 is 14 amino acids long. CDR3 DNA: TGTGCCAGCAGTTTAGCGATTGCCAACAATGAGCAGTTCTTC. Translated, it gives CASSLAIANNEQFF.

The chain is built from TRBV29-1 and TRBJ1-1; D ambiguous. Trimming took off 7 bases at V and 4 bases at J, with 22 bases between the two ends. Germline V gene data show CDR1 as SQVTM and CDR2 as ANQGSEA. The CDR3 has 15 residues. For the CDR3, the DNA is TGCAGCGCCACCCCTTCGCTGGCGGGGAGCACTGAAGCTTTCTTT. Its translation is CSATPSLAGSTEAFF.